One and the same sample provided the 18 T cell receptor beta chains below, sequenced in a study of blood T cell repertoires in COVID-19. Sequencing was performed with immunoSEQ multiplex PCR; in TCRdb, only in-frame clones are kept and a portion is missing. The data show fewer than 150,000 clones, around nine tenths seen once. The sample comprised peripheral blood. The receptors shown here come from a woman in her 70s who had recovered from COVID-19.

This clone has only a few counts. CDR3 sequence (DNA): TGTGCTAGTGGTTTGCGTCTAGGACAGGGTAACACCGGGGAGCTGTTTTTT. Translation: CASGLRLGQGNTGELFF. V and J are TRBV12-5 and TRBJ2-2; 8 nucleotides match TRBD1. The junction had 7 bases not matched to a gene; V was cut back by 2 bases and J by 2 bases. The CDR3 spans 17 residues. The germline gives CDR1 LGHNT, CDR2 FRNRAP.

CDR3 sequence reads: CSVWGVSGANVLTF. In DNA, the CDR3 is TGCTCCGTGTGGGGCGTCTCTGGGGCCAACGTCCTGACTTTC. The chain couples TRBV29-1 to TRBJ2-6; D possibly corresponds to TRBD1 (5 bases). This CDR3 region has 14 residues. Germline loops: CDR1 SQVTM, CDR2 ANQGSEA. The full variable domain, in which reference TRBV29-1 and TRBJ2-6 provide the parts outside the CDR3, is SAVISQKPSRDICQRGTSLTIQCQVDSQVTMMFWYRQQPGQSLTLIATANQGSEATYESGFVIDKFPISRPNLTFSTLTVSNMSPEDSSIYLCSVWGVSGANVLTFGAGSRLTVL.

V usage is TRBV6-2 or TRBV6-3 and J usage is TRBJ1-2; D gene ambiguous. Trimming cost V 2 bases and J 6 bases, with 10 bases left between them. CDR1 MNHEY and CDR2 SVGEGT come from the germline V gene. The CDR3 is 13 amino acids. Here the CDR3 reads CASSYPREDGYTF. CDR3 nucleotides: TGTGCCAGCAGTTACCCAAGGGAGGATGGCTACACCTTC.

This clone was seen more than once but under ten times. The chain combines TRBV11-2 with TRBJ2-7; TRBD1 might be the D (6 bases). Trimming stripped 5 bases from V and 2 bases from J, with 13 bases between. This CDR3 is built from 14 residues. Germline V gene sequence: CDR1 SGHAT, CDR2 FQNNGV. CDR3 loop: CASSPRQEPYEQYF. The DNA for the CDR3 is TGTGCCAGCAGCCCCAGACAGGAGCCCTACGAGCAGTACTTC.

V and J are TRBV2 and TRBJ2-7; TRBD2 matches 10 bases. Germline trimming cut 7 bases from V and 2 bases from J; bases unmatched to any gene: 5. The CDR3 is 14 amino acids. The V gene's germline CDR1 is SNHLY and CDR2 FYNNEI. The CDR3 DNA follows: TGTGCCAGCACTTCGGGACTAGCGCCCTACGAGCAGTACTTC. Amino acids: CASTSGLAPYEQYF.

In its sample, this clone was seen once. The gene calls are TRBV6-4 and TRBJ1-2, with 7 bases identical to TRBD1. With 6 bases clipped from V and 3 bases from J, the junction kept 7 bases outside the gene matches. There are 14 residues in the CDR3. The germline gives CDR1 MRHNA, CDR2 SNTAGT. This CDR3 reads CASSPGQAHYGYTF. CDR3 nucleotides: TGTGCCAGCAGCCCAGGACAGGCGCACTATGGCTACACCTTC.

V gene TRBV6-1 combines with J gene TRBJ1-2; D is possibly TRBD1 (6 bases). The CDR3 is made up of 16 amino acids. Germline CDR1 reads MNHNS; CDR2 reads SASEGT. V was shortened by 2 bases and J by 3 bases, with 16 bases between the two germline ends. The CDR3 bases are TGTGCCAGCAGTGAAAGTATGGCCAGGGGATACTATGGCTACACCTTC. Translation: CASSESMARGYYGYTF.

The chain uses TRBV23-1 and TRBJ2-1, with TRBD2 matching 8 bases. TRBV23-1 carries the ORF label, with uncertain function. V shed 2 bases, J shed 6 bases, and the junction held 9 bases outside the gene matches. The CDR3 length is 16 residues. CDR3 nucleotide sequence: TGCGCCAGCAGTCAAAGACCCGGGGGGGCTATCAATGAGCAGTTCTTC. It is translated as CASSQRPGGAINEQFF.

This chain connects TRBV7-9 to TRBJ1-5; TRBD1 might be the D (5 bases). The CDR3 has 15 amino acids. V was shortened by 5 bases and J by 1 base, with 12 bases between the two germline ends. Germline assignment: CDR1 SEHNR and CDR2 FQNEAQ (reference sequence). The CDR3 here is CASSPRQGSNQPQHF. Written as DNA, the CDR3 is TGTGCCAGCAGCCCGCGGCAGGGAAGCAATCAGCCCCAGCATTTT.

The table lists this clone with a count of one. This chain connects TRBV4-1 to TRBJ1-4; 7 bases fit TRBD1. Germline lookup yields CDR1 MGHRA and CDR2 YSYEKL. This CDR3 is built from 17 residues. Trimming at V came to 1 base and at J to 6 bases, leaving 11 bases not matched to a gene. The CDR3 DNA sequence: TGCGCCAGCAGCCAAGGGGGGCCAGGGGGGTTTGATGAAAAACTGTTTTTT. Translation gives CASSQGGPGGFDEKLFF.

This chain links TRBV2 with TRBJ1-5; D is possibly TRBD1 (5 bases). CDR1 is SNHLY, CDR2 FYNNEI, per germline. This CDR3 is built from 13 residues. Between the trimmed V and J ends, which lost 6 bases and 4 bases, there was a span of 10 bases. The CDR3 spells CASRLDINQPQHF. The CDR3 DNA is TGTGCCAGCAGGTTGGACATAAATCAGCCCCAGCATTTT.

The chain uses TRBV7-2 and TRBJ2-2; D may be TRBD2 (6 bases). V gave up 7 bases and J gave up 3 bases, with 15 bases separating them. Germline CDR1 SGHTA, CDR2 FQGNSA. The CDR3 contains 15 residues. The CDR3 DNA reads TGTGCCAGCACCCCGGGGAGGAGGGACACCGGGGAGCTGTTTTTT. Protein: CASTPGRRDTGELFF. Based on the CDR3 plus reference TRBV7-2 and TRBJ2-2, the full variable domain is GAGVSQSPSNKVTEKGKDVELRCDPISGHTALYWYRQSLGQGLEFLIYFQGNSAPDKSGLPSDRFSAERTGGSVSTLTIQRTQQEDSAVYLCASTPGRRDTGELFFGEGSRLTVL.

This rearrangement joins TRBV6-5 to TRBJ2-5; possibly TRBD1 for D (5 bases). The CDR3 loop spans 13 amino acids. Germline-derived CDR1 and CDR2 are MNHEY and SVGAGI. Trimming cost V 6 bases and J 7 bases, with 15 bases left between them. The CDR3 sequence: CASRVGLGRTQYF. The DNA of the CDR3 is TGTGCCAGCAGGGTGGGGTTGGGGCGGACCCAGTACTTC.

The chain combines TRBV28 with TRBJ2-3; D might be TRBD1 (5 bases). Germline V gives CDR1 MDHEN, CDR2 SYDVKM. The CDR3 totals 15 residues. For the CDR3, the DNA is TGTGCAGCCACCTCGACAGTTCTGGGCACAGATACGCAGTATTTT. It translates to CAATSTVLGTDTQYF.

This rearrangement joins TRBV27 to TRBJ2-3; no reliable D call. This CDR3 is 14 amino acids long. Germline CDR1 is MNHEY and CDR2 is SMNVEV (reference sequence). V was shortened by 6 bases and J by 0 bases, with 10 bases between the two germline ends. CDR3 sequence reads: CASSTGDSTDTQYF. In DNA form, the CDR3 reads TGTGCCAGCAGCACGGGTGATAGCACAGATACGCAGTATTTT.

This clone was detected once. V and J are TRBV7-6 and TRBJ2-5; D remains ambiguous. The germline V gene has CDR1 SGHVS and CDR2 FNYEAQ. The CDR3 is 11 amino acids. Trimming stripped 3 bases from V and 5 bases from J, with 4 bases between. This chain's CDR3 is CASSFRETQYF. CDR3 coding DNA: TGTGCCAGCAGCTTCAGGGAGACCCAGTACTTC.

V usage is TRBV27 and J usage is TRBJ1-2; D gene ambiguous. Germline values: CDR1 MNHEY, CDR2 SMNVEV (reference sequence). CDR3 length: 13 amino acids. V dropped 3 bases and J dropped 1 base, with 6 bases sitting between them. DNA for the CDR3: TGTGCCAGCAGTTTGGGCAGTAACTATGGCTACACCTTC. Protein product: CASSLGSNYGYTF.

The V and J genes are TRBV5-5 and TRBJ2-5; 11 bases map to TRBD1. The V gene end was trimmed by 3 bases and the J gene end by 7 bases; junction bases not matched to a gene: 5. From germline, CDR1 is SGHKS and CDR2 YYEKEE (reference sequence). The CDR3 has 14 residues. CDR3 protein: CASSSYGQGATQYF. The CDR3 nucleotides are TGTGCCAGCAGCTCCTATGGACAGGGGGCGACCCAGTACTTC. Full variable domain (missing parts from reference TRBV5-5 and TRBJ2-5): DAGVTQSPTHLIKTRGQQVTLRCSPISGHKSVSWYQQVLGQGPQFIFQYYEKEERGRGNFPDRFSARQFPNYSSELNVNALLLGDSALYLCASSSYGQGATQYFGPGTRLLVL.